Listed here are 21 T cell receptor beta chains from one sample, sequenced in a study of cytomegalovirus exposure and HLA in healthy donors. The PCR was carried out with 60 Vbeta primers and 13 Jbeta primers. The assay was immunoSEQ multiplex PCR, and TCRdb's table has in-frame clones only and misses some. This repertoire shows 90,000 to 120,000 clones, over 70% found once; its top ten account for 2% to 2.5%. The source material was PBMCs. Source of these receptors: a man aged 25-45 years in good health and CMV-seronegative.

This clone has a single count. This chain joins TRBV18 and TRBJ2-7; 7 bases line up with TRBD1. The germline CDR1 and CDR2 sequences are KGHSH and LQKENI. The trim removed 6 bases at V and 9 bases at J, leaving 11 bases unmatched. The CDR3 runs to 13 residues. The CDR3 DNA reads as TGTGCCAGCTCGGCCCGGGACAGAGAAGCGCAGTACTTC. This encodes CASSARDREAQYF. Full variable domain (outside the CDR3, taken from reference TRBV18 and TRBJ2-7): NAGVMQNPRHLVRRRGQEARLRCSPMKGHSHVYWYRQLPEEGLKFMVYLQKENIIDESGMPKERFSAEFPKEGPSILRIQQVVRGDSAAYFCASSARDREAQYFGPGTRLTVT.

V usage is TRBV28 and J usage is TRBJ2-2; 10 positions match TRBD2. V lost 1 base, J lost 8 bases, and 7 bases stayed unmatched. Germline loops: CDR1 MDHEN, CDR2 SYDVKM. The CDR3 is 16 amino acids. CDR3 residues: CASSLSGTSVSGELFF. Written as DNA, the CDR3 is TGTGCCAGCAGTTTATCCGGGACTAGCGTTTCAGGGGAGCTGTTTTTT.

V gene TRBV5-1 combines with J gene TRBJ2-7; D possibly corresponds to TRBD2 (7 bases). The V gene lost 4 bases and the J gene lost 7 bases, with 21 bases spanning the gap. Germline values: CDR1 SGHRS, CDR2 YFSETQ. The CDR3 is 15 amino acids. CDR3 coding DNA: TGCGCCAGCAGCCCCGCCGCGGGACTAAGGGGGGAGCAGTACTTC. Its protein product is CASSPAAGLRGEQYF.

The chain has TRBV10-3 and TRBJ1-1; TRBD1 might be the D (5 bases). Per the germline V gene, CDR1 is ENHRY and CDR2 is SYGVKD. The CDR3 length is 13 residues. Trimming pared 6 bases from V and 0 bases from J, leaving 8 bases between. The CDR3: CAISDRLNTEAFF. CDR3 nucleotide sequence: TGTGCCATCAGCGACAGACTGAACACTGAAGCTTTCTTT.

The V call is TRBV6-4, the J call TRBJ2-6; no firm D call. V lost 5 bases and J 4 bases, leaving 9 bases between the germline ends. This CDR3 region has 14 residues. Germline CDR1 reads MRHNA; CDR2 reads SNTAGT. The CDR3 spells CASSPYTGANVLTF. The CDR3 DNA reads as TGTGCCAGCAGTCCTTACACAGGGGCCAACGTCCTGACTTTC.

The V and J genes are TRBV14 and TRBJ1-4; D possibly corresponds to TRBD1 (6 bases). V was trimmed by 4 bases and J by 8 bases, leaving 20 bases between them. CDR3 size: 16 residues. Germline-derived CDR1 and CDR2 are SGHDN and FVKESK. CDR3 protein: CASSRVQGGAREKLFF. The CDR3 DNA follows: TGTGCCAGCAGCCGCGTACAAGGGGGGGCACGGGAAAAACTGTTTTTT.

The chain employs TRBV7-6 and TRBJ1-1; D gene uncertain. The CDR3 length is 12 residues. Deletions cut 5 bases from V and 6 bases from J, with 10 bases between. Germline V gene lookup returns CDR1 SGHVS and CDR2 FNYEAQ. The CDR3, as DNA: TGTGCCAGCAGCCTCCGGAGGGCTGAAGCTTTCTTT. This sequence encodes CASSLRRAEAFF.

In DNA form, the CDR3 reads TGTGCCAGCAGCTTCGGGTTCGTGGAGACCCAGTACTTC. Translation: CASSFGFVETQYF. The chain combines TRBV11-1 with TRBJ2-5; D is ambiguous. The CDR3 consists of 13 residues. Trimming shortened V by 3 bases and J by 5 bases, and 10 bases separated the two germline ends. Germline V gene data show CDR1 as SGHAT and CDR2 as FQDESV (reference sequence).

The chain joins TRBV6-1 to TRBJ2-7, with 11 nucleotides matching TRBD2. Losses at the gene ends were 3 bases for V and 3 bases for J; bases not matched to a gene: 10. Looked up from germline, CDR1 is MNHNS and CDR2 is SASEGT. The CDR3 consists of 17 residues. CDR3 bases: TGTGCCAGCAGTGAGGGACTAGCGGTACGCTTGGGCTACGAGCAGTACTTC. Encoded protein: CASSEGLAVRLGYEQYF.

This chain joins TRBV7-3 and TRBJ2-1; D call uncertain. V lost 3 bases and J 10 bases, leaving 7 bases between the germline ends. Germline assignment: CDR1 SGHTA and CDR2 FQGTGA. The CDR3 has 11 amino acids. Here the CDR3 reads CASSFGVEQFF. DNA for the CDR3: TGTGCCAGCAGCTTCGGTGTAGAGCAGTTCTTC.

V and J are TRBV6-5 and TRBJ1-4; 8 bases align to TRBD1. This CDR3 has 15 residues. J was trimmed by 4 bases and V by 1 base; bases with no gene match: 2. Germline assignment: CDR1 MNHEY and CDR2 SVGAGI. The CDR3 DNA reads TGTGCCAGCAGTTACTTCAGGGGGCGTAATGAAAAACTGTTTTTT. Encoded protein: CASSYFRGRNEKLFF.

The chain joins TRBV5-1 to TRBJ2-7; D is unresolved. Germline V gene sequence: CDR1 SGHRS, CDR2 YFSETQ. The CDR3 has 14 amino acids. Trimming took off 1 base at V and 1 base at J, with 9 bases between the two ends. The CDR3 region has the DNA TGCGCCAGCAGCTTGTACAGCCTATCCTACGAGCAGTACTTC. Amino acids: CASSLYSLSYEQYF. The full variable domain, its missing parts supplied by reference TRBV5-1 and TRBJ2-7, is KAGVTQTPRYLIKTRGQQVTLSCSPISGHRSVSWYQQTPGQGLQFLFEYFSETQRNKGNFPGRFSGRQFSNSRSEMNVSTLELGDSALYLCASSLYSLSYEQYFGPGTRLTVT.

The rearrangement uses TRBV6-6 and TRBJ2-3; TRBD2 aligns across 8 bases. CDR3 length equals 16 residues. From germline, CDR1 is MNHNY and CDR2 SVGAGI (reference sequence). The J segment lost 4 bases and the V segment lost 5 bases, leaving 11 bases of the junction unmatched. The CDR3 loop is CASSHPAGAAADTQYF. In DNA form, the CDR3 reads TGTGCCAGCAGTCACCCAGCGGGAGCGGCCGCAGATACGCAGTATTTT.

This clone was picked up one time. The genes are TRBV9 and TRBJ1-1, with D maybe TRBD1 (6 bases). CDR3 size: 15 residues. The germline CDR1 and CDR2 sequences are SGDLS and YYNGEE. Trimming left V 0 bases short and J 11 bases short, with 20 bases between. CDR3 sequence reads: CASSVGGGPFAGAFF. CDR3 nucleotides: TGTGCCAGCAGCGTAGGAGGGGGACCCTTCGCAGGGGCTTTCTTT.

The V and J genes are TRBV11-2 and TRBJ1-5, with 10 bases lining up with TRBD1. This CDR3 has 16 residues. With 4 bases clipped from V and 4 bases from J, the junction kept 7 bases outside the gene matches. CDR1 SGHAT and CDR2 FQNNGV come from the germline V gene. CDR3 in amino acids: CASSSPDRGVNQPQHF. In DNA form, the CDR3 reads TGTGCCAGCAGCTCTCCGGACAGGGGGGTGAATCAGCCCCAGCATTTT.

This clone was counted once. The gene calls are TRBV9 and TRBJ2-1; D may be TRBD2 (5 bases). The V gene's germline CDR1 is SGDLS and CDR2 YYNGEE. Trimming took off 4 bases at V and 6 bases at J, with 14 bases between the two ends. The CDR3 loop spans 14 amino acids. The CDR3 bases are TGTGCCAGCAGCTCTCGGACTGGGTTCAATGAGCAGTTCTTC. This translates into CASSSRTGFNEQFF.

This clone has a handful of counts. V and J are TRBV19 and TRBJ1-3; D is perhaps TRBD1 (6 bases). The CDR3 loop spans 16 amino acids. CDR1 is LNHDA, CDR2 SQIVND, per germline (reference sequence). V lost 7 bases and J 0 bases, leaving 16 bases between the germline ends. The CDR3 nucleotides are TGTGCCAGTACCCTGGGGGCCTTTAACTCTGGAAACACCATATATTTT. This codes for CASTLGAFNSGNTIYF.

The chain combines TRBV6-5 with TRBJ2-7; TRBD1 agrees at 11 bases. Per the germline V gene, CDR1 is MNHEY and CDR2 is SVGAGI. Unmatched junction bases numbered 6, after V lost 5 bases and J lost 6 bases. This CDR3 has 14 residues. CDR3 loop: CASSQGTGGLEQYF. The CDR3 nucleotides read TGTGCCAGCAGTCAGGGGACAGGGGGTCTCGAGCAGTACTTC.

The CDR3 DNA reads as TGTGCCAGCAGTGAAACTGGGACGGGAGATCAGCCCCAGCATTTT. Its translation: CASSETGTGDQPQHF. The chain couples TRBV6-1 to TRBJ1-5; tentative D call: TRBD1 (5 bases). The CDR3 length is 15 residues. V lost 2 bases and J lost 5, with 13 bases in between. Germline V gene data show CDR1 as MNHNS and CDR2 as SASEGT.

V and J are TRBV15 and TRBJ2-7; possibly TRBD1 for D (6 bases). Trimming shortened V by 0 bases and J by 3 bases, and 6 bases separated the two germline ends. There are 13 residues in the CDR3. Germline V gives CDR1 LNHNV, CDR2 YYDKDF (reference sequence). The CDR3 reads CATSRDRGYEQYF. The CDR3 coding sequence is TGTGCCACCAGCAGAGACAGGGGCTACGAGCAGTACTTC.

On this clone itself: This likely comes from a read error, as the CDR3 has no conserved phenylalanine or tryptophan at its end. V usage is TRBV29-1 and J usage is TRBJ2-7; a possible D gene is TRBD2 (6 bases). V dropped 3 bases and J dropped 6 bases, with 18 bases sitting between them. From germline, CDR1 is SQVTM and CDR2 ANQGSEA. The CDR3 has 14 residues. CDR3 in amino acids: CSVESRLGGGEQYL. The CDR3 DNA sequence: TGCAGCGTTGAGAGTAGGTTGGGGGGAGGCGAGCAGTACCTC.